This paragraph reports one T cell receptor beta chain. This clone has a count of ten or more. Its recognized antigen is unknown. One base away there is no much larger clone; base qualities are not given. These data come from a study of metastatic and nonmetastatic thyroid tumors (dated by TCRdb to the early 2020s). Notes on the research overall: The researchers compared repertoires between peripheral blood samples and tumor or nodule tissue samples from patients with malignant or benign thyroid disease.

Summary of the overall study and its limitations: In both blood and tumor samples, TCR beta diversity was reported to be significantly higher in malignant tumors than in benign nodules.

No treatment had been received by any patient before thyroid surgery. Patient clinical samples collected from about 2012 to 2018 were retrospectively analysed using T-cell receptor beta sequencing. Germline trimming: 2 bases from V, 6 bases from J; junction bases outside gene matches: 7. The CDR3 has 14 amino acids, counting the end cysteine and phenylalanine. Kept here is only the CDR3 DNA, which spans 42 bases and is read in frame from base 1. The germline V gene encodes CDR1 DFQATT and CDR2 SNEGSKA (reference sequence). The receptor library was made with PCR. Instrument used: Illumina HiSeq 4000. High-throughput sequencing was used to profile the CDR3 region of the TCR beta-chain in every patient. In the original analysis: A classifier to discriminate distant-metastatic papillary thyroid cancer patients was built from CDR3 differences across clinicopathological groups. The Shannon index was used to measure repertoire diversity, and the Morisita-Horn index was used to measure how similar tumor and blood repertoires were. TCRdb took the public reads, trimmed them with fastp at Q25, ran MiXCR for clone calling and kept in-frame beta chains. TCRdb's processing, not the authors' own work, is the source of the V and J calls. Here the sample has some 14,000 clones; 9.5% to 15% occur a single time. About 15% of the sample belongs to the ten largest clones.

This clonotype was obtained from a female donor with papillary thyroid cancer or a benign thyroid nodule (not recorded which). Some clones in this sample may be carry-over from other donors' samples. Rearrangement joined TRBV20-1 to TRBJ1-1, with 9 central nucleotides matching TRBD1. Sequenced: blood. The CDR3 in this case is CSARTGTGWSEAFF. The DNA reads TGCAGTGCTAGAACCGGGACAGGGTGGTCTGAAGCTTTCTTT.